This paragraph reports one T cell receptor (beta chain). Germline V gives CDR1 SGHAT, CDR2 FQNNGV. The V gene end was trimmed by 5 bases and the J gene end by 7 bases; junction bases not matched to a gene: 16. CDR3 length: 17 amino acids. In the source study's methods: Amplification of reference gene primers provided the estimated nucleated cell counts. TCRdb's table, derived via immunoSEQ multiplex PCR, lists solely in-frame clones and lacks some. The V and J calls and clone size were taken over from that table, and D and trimming were inferred from the DNA. The table records 250,000 to 350,000 clones, about 93% of them present only once. Seattle's cohort entered during active infection and was followed longitudinally. The sample belongs to a study of blood T cell repertoires in COVID-19. As for the study in general: From T cells, B-cell-depleted T cells, or PBMCs came the material, which was cDNA or gDNA.

Sequences were obtained from peripheral blood. This receptor was identified in a woman in her twenties or thirties with COVID-19, enrolled during active disease. The chain employs TRBV11-2 and TRBJ2-4, with 8 bases that match TRBD2. DNA for the CDR3: TGTGCCAGCAGCCATCCTACAGGGAGGCGCGGGGGGAACATTCAGTACTTC. It is translated as CASSHPTGRRGGNIQYF.